This record concerns one T cell receptor (beta chain) sequence. CDR1 and CDR2 (germline): MDHEN, SYDVKM. CDR3 length: 12 residues. Trimming took 1 base from V and 4 from J, leaving 5 bases between them. The data were obtained in a study of blood T cell repertoires in COVID-19. Study-level information: Acute-phase and convalescent COVID-19 samples originated in the United States, Italy and Spain. In each case, the material was cDNA or gDNA derived from T cells, B-cell-depleted T cells, or PBMCs.

Original analysis: Quantification of nucleated cells was approximated via reference gene primer amplification. Sequencing used immunoSEQ multiplex PCR; TCRdb keeps in-frame clones, though not all of them. V and J calls plus clone size are reproduced from that table; the DNA served to infer D and trimming. Found here are a few hundred thousand clones, around 90% of them singletons; the top ten hold 0.7%. The sequencing sample was made of peripheral blood. This sequence was found in a human donor in a cohort sampled during active COVID-19. V is TRBV28 and J is TRBJ2-7; no clear D gene. CDR3 nucleotides: TGTGCCAGCAGTTTATCCAGTTACGAGCAGTACTTC. This translates into CASSLSSYEQYF.